The sequence of this TCR beta chain was determined in a study of cytomegalovirus exposure and HLA in healthy donors. General observations from the study: Specific recognition of CMV antigens was confirmed in vitro for three chains (all CMV-associated). TCR beta V- and J-gene trimming was later associated with a missense DCLRE1C variant. Apparent HLA restriction characterized most CMV-associated TCR beta chains in a later analysis.

A word on this clone: Its target is unknown.

Vbeta (60) and Jbeta (13) primers were used in the PCR. Some clones are missing from TCRdb's copy, which holds only in-frame ones; the method was immunoSEQ multiplex PCR. Found here are more than 90,000 clones, about 70% of them singletons; the top ten hold 4% to 5.5%. V was pared by 10 bases and J by 6 bases, with 14 bases of the junction left unmatched. Germline lookup yields CDR1 ENHRY and CDR2 SYGVKD. The CDR3 loop spans 15 amino acids. The chain carries TRBV10-3 and TRBJ2-7; TRBD1 agrees at 11 bases. The sample consisted of PBMCs. This receptor was taken from a man aged 30 to 39 in good health and CMV-seropositive. CDR3 amino acids: CATTGGTGGLGEQYF. CDR3 DNA sequence: TGTGCCACCACCGGTGGGACAGGGGGATTGGGCGAGCAGTACTTC.